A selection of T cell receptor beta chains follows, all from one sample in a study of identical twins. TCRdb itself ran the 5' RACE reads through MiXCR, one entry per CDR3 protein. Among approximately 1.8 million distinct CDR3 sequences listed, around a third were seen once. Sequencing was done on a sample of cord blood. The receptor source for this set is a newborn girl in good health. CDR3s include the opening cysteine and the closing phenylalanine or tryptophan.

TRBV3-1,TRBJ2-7,CASSQVGLATPYEQYF
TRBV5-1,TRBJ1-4,CASSLAGRAEKLFF
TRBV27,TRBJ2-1,CASTARSAEQFF
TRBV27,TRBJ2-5,CASSLSGGDPETQYF
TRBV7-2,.,CASSISGGSYNEQYF
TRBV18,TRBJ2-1,CASSSRLGLAGPYNEQFF
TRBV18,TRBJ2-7,CASSPPRRDTYEQYF
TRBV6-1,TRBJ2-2,CASSERGQGAGELFF
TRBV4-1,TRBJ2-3,CASRSNRGKADTQYF
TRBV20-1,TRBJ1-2,CSARTGATGYGYTF
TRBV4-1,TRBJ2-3,CASSHVGQGARDTLYF
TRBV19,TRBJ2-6,CASSLSPSGANVLTF
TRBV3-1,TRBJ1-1,CASSQFSEGAWTEAFF
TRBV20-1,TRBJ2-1,CSARAGVWEQFF
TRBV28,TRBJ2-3,CASSQEHRGATDTQYF
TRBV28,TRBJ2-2,CASSFQTSPIAGELFF
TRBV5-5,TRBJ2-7,CASSLQTGALSYEQYF
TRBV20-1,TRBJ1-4,CSASEGGAALNEKLFF
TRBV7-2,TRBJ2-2,CASSLDGLGELFF
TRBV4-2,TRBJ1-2,CASSQELNYGYTF
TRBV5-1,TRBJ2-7,CASFRDRGHEQYF
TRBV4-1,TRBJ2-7,CASSLPQGRTYEQYF
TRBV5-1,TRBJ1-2,CASSSTRQGGFYGYTF
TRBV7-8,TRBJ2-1,CASSQILAGPSYNEQFF
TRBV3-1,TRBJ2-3,CASRGLGGGDTQYF
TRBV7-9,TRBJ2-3,CASSRRQTSSTDTQYF
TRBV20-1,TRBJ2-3,CSAAAGGKDTQYF
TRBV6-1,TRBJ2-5,CASTRLASLQETQYF
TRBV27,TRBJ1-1,CASSWGGGSAEAFF
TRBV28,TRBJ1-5,CASSPGIFRNQPQHF
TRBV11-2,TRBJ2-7,CASSSVPSAYEQYF
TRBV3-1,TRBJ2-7,CASSQSQGTYEQYF
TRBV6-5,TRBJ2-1,CASSVGGPSYNEQFF
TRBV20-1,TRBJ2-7,CSARTRTSVSSYEQYF
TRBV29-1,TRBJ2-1,CSVVSTGINEQFF
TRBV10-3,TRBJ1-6,CAISEGHLNNSPLHF
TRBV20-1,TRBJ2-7,CSARVSGTGTPYEQYF
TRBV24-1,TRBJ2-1,CATSDTTSGRVEQFF
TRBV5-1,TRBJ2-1,CASSWFLWREGRSYNEQFF
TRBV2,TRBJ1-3,CASTPEHSGNTIYF
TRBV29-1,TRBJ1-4,CSVDRGDEKLFF
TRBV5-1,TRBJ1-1,CASSFRGEMNTEAFF
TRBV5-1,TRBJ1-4,CASSLAGGATNEKLFF
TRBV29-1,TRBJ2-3,CSVSVRADTQYF
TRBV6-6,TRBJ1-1,CASSYGTGRDTEAFF